The T cell receptor beta chain described here comes from a study of T cell responses to AZD1222 COVID-19 vaccine. As to this clone: Its specificity is not known.

With V trimmed by 2 bases and J by 5 bases, 7 bases remained unmatched. The germline V gene has CDR1 SGHAT and CDR2 FQDESV (reference sequence). The CDR3 runs to 15 residues. The assay was immunoSEQ multiplex PCR, and TCRdb's table has in-frame clones only and misses some. The data contain tens of thousands of clones, 90% of them singletons. Overall study results and limits: Nearly half of spike-specific TCRs reportedly go after variant regions that carry no mutations. There were vaccine-associated CD4 TCRs across spike, dominant at 160-218 and 743-854. When two AZD1222 doses had been given, Spike-specific TCR breadth and depth rose. Clonal diversity was possibly underestimated, and white British individuals and females predominated among donors.

This TCR was recovered from an adult in good health. The sequences come from peripheral blood, collected on day 0 of AZD1222 vaccination. V and J are TRBV11-1 and TRBJ1-1, with TRBD1 matching over 8 bases. The CDR3 region has the DNA TGTGCCAGCAGCTTATTAACAGGGGGTAGAACTGAAGCTTTCTTT. Translation gives CASSLLTGGRTEAFF.